This T cell receptor beta chain was captured in a study of T cell responses to AZD1222 COVID-19 vaccine (dated by TCRdb to the early 2020s). Concerning the study at large: TCR sequencing was performed for roughly 250 trial participants, of whom around 200 were given two doses of AZD1222 and roughly 25 were given two doses of MenACWY control vaccine. Trial participants were enrolled by age into 18-55, 56-69 and 70-plus year subgroups, with approximately 160, 26 and 62 TCR-sequenced participants respectively.

Including the terminal cysteine and phenylalanine, the CDR3 comprises 14 residues. The retained sequence is limited to the CDR3, 42 bases, with the frame set at the first base. V and J are truncated by 4 bases and 8 bases respectively, leaving an intervening sequence of 14 bases. CDR1 and CDR2, per the germline V gene, are SNHLY and FYNNEI. In regard to this clone: Its target antigen remains unknown. Within one base of it there is no much larger clone, and no base qualities were kept.

The CDR3 regions of human TCRbeta chains were analyzed by immunosequencing. Per the authors' processing: Repertoire TCRs were matched against a reference library of SARS-CoV-2-specific TCRs generated with the MIRA antigen-specificity platform. Breadth was defined as the fraction of unique TCRs that were SARS-CoV-2-associated, and depth was defined as the fraction of total T cells that were SARS-CoV-2-associated. Using the MIRA data, every spike-specific TCR was mapped to the spike region that the TCR reacted to and assigned to either a CD4 or a CD8 class. Log10-transformed breadth and depth values were compared by one-way ANOVA with Sidak's multiple comparisons tests. TCRdb took over this immuneACCESS table, retaining in-frame rearrangements with V and J assigned. Such tables are incomplete; in checked studies, under half of the missing clones stem from an unresolved V gene, and the remainder is unexplained. V, J and clone size are taken as reported in that table, and D and trimming were inferred from the DNA itself. Within this sample are around 140,000 clones, with approximately 95% of them counted one time only. Over 0.85% of the sample comes from the top ten.

According to the study, the label for this sample's time point signals: baseline before first vaccination. The label giving this sample's treatment or condition can be read as: meningococcal conjugate vaccine given as trial control. Samples from vaccinated people were obtained from the UK trials COV001 and COV002, which included a single-blind randomized controlled phase 2/3 trial of AZD1222 (ChAdOx1 nCoV-19) in healthy adults. For TCRbeta chain sequencing, PBMC samples were collected from trial participants at day 0 and at day 28 after the second dose. General findings and caveats noted by the study authors: The vaccine-associated CD4 TCRs covered the entire spike protein, and the dominant responses fell in regions 160-218 and 743-854. The 56-69-year group was small, and its depth increase did not reach significance, likely because of low power. Most participants were white British and females outnumbered males, and the authors suggested that clonal diversity may have been underestimated. Because no day 14 peak-response samples were available, repertoires were characterized only after the peak T cell response. A significant rise in spike-specific TCR breadth and depth was observed after two AZD1222 doses relative to day 0 and relative to MenACWY recipients. Epitopes outside the regions mutated in the B.1.351 and B.1.1.7 variants were reportedly recognized by nearly half of the unique spike-specific TCRs. Conclusions about previously exposed vaccinees were limited because only six AZD1222 recipients were SARS-CoV-2 seropositive at baseline.

This specimen was peripheral blood, taken on day 0 of MenACWY control vaccination. The receptor was derived from an adult in good health. The rearrangement joined TRBV2 to TRBJ1-4; tentative D gene TRBD1, with 6 bases matching. The CDR3 reads CASSGRQDREKLFF. The nucleotide sequence reads TGTGCCAGCAGTGGCCGACAGGATAGGGAAAAACTGTTTTTT.